The source of this TCR beta chain is a study of beta chain features in type 1 diabetes. To note about this clone: The antigen is unknown. The same CDR3 also results from other DNA sequences found in this sample.

The study, taken as a whole, reports: Shortening that was moderate but significant affected the TCRB CDR3s of Type 1 diabetes patients in all four CD4+ subsets.

This CDR3 is built from 17 residues. Germline loops: CDR1 MDHEN, CDR2 SYDVKM. Trimming took 5 bases from V and 0 from J, leaving 17 bases between them. Isolated RNA was reverse transcribed in full, so expressed TCRB transcripts were sequenced. The assay was immunoSEQ multiplex PCR, and TCRdb's table has in-frame clones only and misses some. The sample holds about 29,000 clones, roughly 56% seen once. The TCR was taken from a woman aged 18-30 years with type 1 diabetes. The gene calls are TRBV28 and TRBJ1-3, with D tentatively TRBD1 (5 bases). Sequencing input: Tregs from blood. CDR3 nucleotide sequence: TGTGCCAGCAGTCCAGTGGGGGGACTTCACTCTGGAAACACCATATATTTT. This codes for CASSPVGGLHSGNTIYF.